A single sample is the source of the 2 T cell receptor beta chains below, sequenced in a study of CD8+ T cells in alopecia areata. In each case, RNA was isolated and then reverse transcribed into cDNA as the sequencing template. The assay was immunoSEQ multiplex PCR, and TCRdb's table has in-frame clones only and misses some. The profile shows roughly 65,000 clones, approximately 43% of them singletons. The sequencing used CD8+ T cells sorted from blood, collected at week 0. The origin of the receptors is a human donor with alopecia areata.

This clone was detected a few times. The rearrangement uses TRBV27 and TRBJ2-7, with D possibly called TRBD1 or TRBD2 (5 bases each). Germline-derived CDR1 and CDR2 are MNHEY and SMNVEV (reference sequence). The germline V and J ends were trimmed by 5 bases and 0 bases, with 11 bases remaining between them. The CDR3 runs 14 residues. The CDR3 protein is CASSPLGTSYEQYF. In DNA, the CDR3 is TGTGCCAGCAGTCCACTAGGGACCTCCTACGAGCAGTACTTC.

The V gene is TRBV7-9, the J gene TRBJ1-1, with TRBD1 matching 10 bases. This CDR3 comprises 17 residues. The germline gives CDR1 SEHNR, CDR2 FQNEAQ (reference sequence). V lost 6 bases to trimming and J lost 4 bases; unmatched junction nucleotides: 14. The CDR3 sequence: CASSGDRGTTWGTEAFF. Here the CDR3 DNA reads TGTGCCAGCAGTGGGGACAGGGGTACGACTTGGGGCACTGAAGCTTTCTTT. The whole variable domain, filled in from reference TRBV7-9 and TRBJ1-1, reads DTGVSQNPRHKITKRGQNVTFRCDPISEHNRLYWYRQTLGQGPEFLTYFQNEAQLEKSRLLSDRFSAERPKGSFSTLEIQRTEQGDSAMYLCASSGDRGTTWGTEAFFGQGTRLTVV.